The rows below give T cell receptor beta chains drawn from one sample of a study of T cells in Graves' hyperthyroidism and ophthalmopathy. MiXCR was run by TCRdb on the multiplex PCR reads, yielding one entry per CDR3 protein. Here the sample spans some 350,000 distinct CDR3 sequences, about 13% being singletons. Sequenced sample: blood. The receptors were gathered from a woman between 40 and 50 years old with Graves' ophthalmopathy. Both conserved end residues are part of each CDR3. The order of the fields is clone size, J gene, V gene, CDR3 protein. Clone size is not always given. Where it is, it says once, few, many or a class for expanded clones.

>many|TRBJ2-5|TRBV3-1
CASSQPPLVETQYF
>many|TRBJ2-1|TRBV7-9
CASSFGPVYNEQFF
>.|TRBJ2-3|TRBV11-2
CASSPGGGSGNTQYF
>.|TRBJ1-1|TRBV19
CASSIEHRGTEAFF
>many|TRBJ2-1|TRBV2
CASSDSGAGASYNEQFF
>many|TRBJ2-7|TRBV27
CASSLKAGGGEQYF
>many|TRBJ2-5|TRBV11-3
CASSRSLQGVETQYF
>many|TRBJ2-7|TRBV27
CASSRQGTAYEQYF
>few|TRBJ2-1|TRBV5-1
CASSWDRGPPWFF
>many|TRBJ2-1|TRBV10-3
CAISAGTSGLYNEQFF
>many|TRBJ2-3|TRBV20-1
CSASFGGMTGGYTDTQYF
>many|TRBJ1-5|TRBV18
CASSEGRLQPQHF
>many|TRBJ2-5|TRBV29-1
CSVYASGRVTRETQYF
>many|TRBJ2-6|TRBV12-3/TRBV12-4
CASRPRNSGANVLTF
>many|TRBJ1-1|TRBV27
CASSLRGMNTEAFF
>.|TRBJ1-1|TRBV7-9
CASSRDGNQAFF
>few|TRBJ2-1|TRBV27
CASSFIREGYNEQFF
>many|TRBJ1-6|TRBV2
CASSGGQGANSPLHF
>.|TRBJ2-1|TRBV5-5
CASSLEGGSYNEQFF
>many|TRBJ2-3|TRBV14
CASSRDSSTDTQYF
>many|TRBJ2-7|TRBV6-1
CASSEGVSGGHREQYF
>.|TRBJ1-3|TRBV5-1
CASSLYGVSGNTIYF
>many|TRBJ2-5|TRBV2
CASSTSTVRETQYF
>.|TRBJ1-3|TRBV19
CASFSRGAHYNSGNTIYF
>many|TRBJ2-2|TRBV29-1
CSVASTGGTNTGELFF
>few|TRBJ2-6|TRBV13
CASSLGVLPSGANVLTF
>.|TRBJ2-3|TRBV7-8
CASSSRVTVTVYSTDTQYF
>many|TRBJ1-6|TRBV12-3/TRBV12-4
CASSRGTGGGSPLHF
>few|TRBJ2-2|TRBV7-7
CASRPGGNTGGLFF
>many|TRBJ2-3|TRBV5-5
CASSSGHSTDTQYF
>many|TRBJ2-4|TRBV20-1
CSARRGGTDIQYF
>many|TRBJ1-1|TRBV3-1
CASSQTGQTTEAFF
>.|TRBJ2-1|TRBV10-1
CASNGGEGYNEQFF
>.|TRBJ2-3|TRBV6-1
CASRAGTSGGAFTDTQYF
>many|TRBJ1-2|TRBV3-1
CASSQGTGINYGYTF
>few|TRBJ1-5|TRBV20-1
CSAKKQQGGNQPQHF
>many|TRBJ2-3|TRBV6-1
CASSGTSGGPDTQYF
>many|TRBJ2-7|TRBV29-1
CSGQQGYEQYF
>few|TRBJ2-7|TRBV6-1
CASSNGGTYHEQYF
>many|TRBJ2-2|TRBV12-3/TRBV12-4
CASSTRSTGELFF
>many|TRBJ2-3|TRBV24-1
CATSDPRRGTDTQYF
>.|TRBJ1-1|TRBV14
CASSQEAKVTEAFF
>many|TRBJ2-1|TRBV6-1
CASRRGVTSGGYNEQFF
>many|TRBJ2-7|TRBV2
CASRGTGSYEQYF
>.|TRBJ1-6|TRBV7-9
CASSLEARREGEPLHF
>.|TRBJ2-7|TRBV5-4
CANSLGASYEQYF
>many|TRBJ1-2|TRBV29-1
CSVGTGLSHAYTF
>.|TRBJ2-5|TRBV5-1
CASSFPGQRQETQYF